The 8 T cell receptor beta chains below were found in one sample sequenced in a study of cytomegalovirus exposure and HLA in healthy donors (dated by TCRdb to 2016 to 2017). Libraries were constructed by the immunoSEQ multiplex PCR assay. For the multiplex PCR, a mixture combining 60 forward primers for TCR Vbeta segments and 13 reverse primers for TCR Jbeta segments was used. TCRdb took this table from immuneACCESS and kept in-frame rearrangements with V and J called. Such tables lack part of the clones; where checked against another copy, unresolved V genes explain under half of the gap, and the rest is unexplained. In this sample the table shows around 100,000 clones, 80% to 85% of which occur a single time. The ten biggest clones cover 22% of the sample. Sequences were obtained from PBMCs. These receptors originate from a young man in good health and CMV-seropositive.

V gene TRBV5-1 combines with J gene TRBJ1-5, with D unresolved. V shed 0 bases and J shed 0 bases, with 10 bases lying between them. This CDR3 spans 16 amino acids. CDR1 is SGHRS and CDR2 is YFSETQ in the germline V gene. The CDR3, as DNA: TGCGCCAGCAGCTTGGGAGGGCTGGATAGCAATCAGCCCCAGCATTTT. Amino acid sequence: CASSLGGLDSNQPQHF.

In DNA, the CDR3 is TGTGCCAGCAGTTCCGAACCGATCGGTGAGCAGTTCTTC. Protein sequence: CASSSEPIGEQFF. The gene calls are TRBV6-6 and TRBJ2-1; D is unresolved. Trimming took off 4 bases at V and 9 bases at J, with 13 bases between the two ends. Germline assignment: CDR1 MNHNY and CDR2 SVGAGI (reference sequence). The CDR3 has 13 residues.

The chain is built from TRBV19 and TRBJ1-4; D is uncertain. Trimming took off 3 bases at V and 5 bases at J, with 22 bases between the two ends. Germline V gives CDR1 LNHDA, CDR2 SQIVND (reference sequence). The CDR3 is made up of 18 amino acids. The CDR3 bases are TGTGCCAGTAGTATCAACGTGTTTGGATCGGGGATAAATGAAAAACTGTTTTTT. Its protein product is CASSINVFGSGINEKLFF.

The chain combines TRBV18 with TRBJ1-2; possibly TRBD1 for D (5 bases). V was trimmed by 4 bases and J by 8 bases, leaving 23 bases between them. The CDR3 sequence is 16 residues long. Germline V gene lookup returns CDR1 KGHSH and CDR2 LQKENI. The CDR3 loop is CASSLQTGVTSAGYTF. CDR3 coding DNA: TGTGCCAGCTCACTTCAAACAGGTGTTACATCTGCGGGCTACACCTTC. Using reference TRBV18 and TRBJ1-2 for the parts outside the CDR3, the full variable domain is NAGVMQNPRHLVRRRGQEARLRCSPMKGHSHVYWYRQLPEEGLKFMVYLQKENIIDESGMPKERFSAEFPKEGPSILRIQQVVRGDSAAYFCASSLQTGVTSAGYTFGSGTRLTVV.

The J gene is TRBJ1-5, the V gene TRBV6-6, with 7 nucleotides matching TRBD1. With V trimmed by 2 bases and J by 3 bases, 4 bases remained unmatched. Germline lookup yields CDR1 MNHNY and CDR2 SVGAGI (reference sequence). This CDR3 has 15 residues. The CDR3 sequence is CASSYARGDNQPQHF. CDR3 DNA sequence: TGTGCCAGCAGTTACGCCAGGGGGGACAATCAGCCCCAGCATTTT.

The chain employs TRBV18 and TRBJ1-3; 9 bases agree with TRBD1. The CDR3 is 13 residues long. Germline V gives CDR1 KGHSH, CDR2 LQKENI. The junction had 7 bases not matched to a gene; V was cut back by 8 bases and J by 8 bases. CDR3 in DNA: TGTGCCAGCACGGGGACAGGGACGGACACCATATATTTT. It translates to CASTGTGTDTIYF.

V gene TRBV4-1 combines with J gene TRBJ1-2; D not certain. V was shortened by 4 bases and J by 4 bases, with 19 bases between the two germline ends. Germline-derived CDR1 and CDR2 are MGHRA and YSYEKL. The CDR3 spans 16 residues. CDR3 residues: CASSRPVREGSYGYTF. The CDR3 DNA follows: TGCGCCAGCAGCCGCCCCGTTCGGGAGGGATCCTATGGCTACACCTTC.

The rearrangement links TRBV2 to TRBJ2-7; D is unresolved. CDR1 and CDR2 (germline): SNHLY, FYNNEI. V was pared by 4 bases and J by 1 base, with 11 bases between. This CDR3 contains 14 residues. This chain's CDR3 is CASSVSRDSYEQYV. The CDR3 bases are TGTGCCAGCAGTGTTAGCCGCGATTCCTACGAGCAGTACGTC.